This entry features one T cell receptor (beta chain) sequence. Sequencing was performed with immunoSEQ multiplex PCR; in TCRdb, only in-frame clones are kept and a portion is missing. The sample lists 150,000 or so clones, 65% to 90% occurring once. The data stem from a study of blood T cell repertoires in COVID-19. As for the study in general: Spain, Italy and the United States supplied samples that represented acute and convalescent COVID-19. T cells, B-cell-depleted T cells, or PBMCs supplied cDNA or gDNA.

CDR3 length: 14 amino acids. CDR1 is MRHNA and CDR2 is SNTAGT in the germline V gene. V shed 3 bases and J shed 0 bases, with 8 bases lying between them. Sequencing was done on a sample of peripheral blood. The chain employs TRBV6-4 and TRBJ1-1, with D maybe TRBD1 (6 bases). The receptor was isolated from a woman aged 55 to 70 with COVID-19, enrolled during active disease. The CDR3 reads CASSDGGMNTEAFF. The CDR3 DNA reads TGTGCCAGCAGTGATGGGGGCATGAACACTGAAGCTTTCTTT.